This T cell receptor beta chain stems from a study of vaccination effects on CD4 cells after COVID-19. The CDR3 contains 14 residues. The V end lost 4 bases, the J end lost 7 bases, and 14 bases lay between the germline ends. Germline-derived CDR1 and CDR2 are LGHDT and YNNKEL (reference sequence). Remarks on this clone: Its antigen is unidentified.

Isolating CD4+ T cells followed about 10 days of culture. Everyone in the study got two shots of either the BNT162b2 or mRNA-1273 vaccine. Profiling relied on immunoSEQ multiplex PCR, and the TCRdb table lists in-frame clones only, not all of them. The sample lists fewer than 40,000 clones; 74% were seen once. The receptor's source is a human donor who received a COVID-19 vaccine. The rearrangement links TRBV3-1 (or the pseudogene TRBV3-2) to TRBJ1-5; D call uncertain. The sample here was CD4+ T cells from PBMCs cultured without peptide, taken after COVID-19 vaccination. In DNA, the CDR3 is TGTGCCAGCAGCCCTACTTCATTCACCCAGCCCCAGCATTTT. As protein: CASSPTSFTQPQHF.